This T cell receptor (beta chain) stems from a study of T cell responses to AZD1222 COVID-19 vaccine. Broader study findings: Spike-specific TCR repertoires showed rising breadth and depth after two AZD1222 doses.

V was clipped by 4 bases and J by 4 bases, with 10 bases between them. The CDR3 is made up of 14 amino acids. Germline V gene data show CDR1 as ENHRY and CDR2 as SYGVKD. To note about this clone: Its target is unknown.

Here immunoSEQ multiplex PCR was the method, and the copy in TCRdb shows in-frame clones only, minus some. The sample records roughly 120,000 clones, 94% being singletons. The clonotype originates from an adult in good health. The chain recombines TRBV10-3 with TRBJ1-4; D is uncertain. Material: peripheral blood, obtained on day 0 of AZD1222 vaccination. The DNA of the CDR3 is TGTGCCATCAGTGCTGGCGGAAATAATGAAAAACTGTTTTTT. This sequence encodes CAISAGGNNEKLFF.